These 5 T cell receptor beta chains were all obtained from the same sample, sequenced in a study of blood T cell repertoires in COVID-19 (dated by TCRdb to 2018 to 2020). Library preparation was by the immunoSEQ multiplex PCR assay. TCRdb took this table from immuneACCESS and kept in-frame rearrangements with V and J called. Such tables lack part of the clones; where checked against another copy, unresolved V genes explain under half of the gap, and the rest is unexplained. This sample holds about 170,000 clones; roughly 88% were observed only once. The ten largest clonotypes hold roughly 9.2% of the sample. The sequencing input was peripheral blood. These receptors were collected from a woman older than 75 with active or convalescent COVID-19.

This chain uses TRBV20-1 with TRBJ2-5; TRBD1 is a possible D gene (5 bases). Germline CDR1 reads DFQATT; CDR2 reads SNEGSKA (reference sequence). V lost 3 bases and J lost 2, with 13 bases in between. The CDR3 covers 14 residues. CDR3 sequence (DNA): TGCAGTGCTAGTCACGTCCCAGGGCAAGAGACCCAGTACTTC. It codes for CSASHVPGQETQYF.

The gene calls are TRBV4-3 and TRBJ1-3; the D gene is possibly TRBD1 (6 bases). The V gene lost 3 bases and the J gene lost 0 bases, with 15 bases spanning the gap. Germline V gene lookup returns CDR1 LGHNA and CDR2 YSLEER. This CDR3 contains 17 residues. CDR3 sequence reads: CASSQLTGSSSGNTIYF. In DNA form, the CDR3 reads TGCGCCAGCAGCCAGCTCACAGGGTCGAGCTCTGGAAACACCATATATTTT.

The chain has TRBV7-9 and TRBJ1-4, with D possibly TRBD1 on 6 matching bases. The CDR3 totals 15 residues. V lost 5 bases and J 2 bases, leaving 12 bases between the germline ends. Germline values: CDR1 SEHNR, CDR2 FQNEAQ (reference sequence). The DNA for the CDR3 is TGTGCCAGCAGCCCGAGGGGGGGGACTAATGAAAAACTGTTTTTT. This sequence encodes CASSPRGGTNEKLFF. Complete variable domain (other parts from reference TRBV7-9 and TRBJ1-4): DTGVSQNPRHKITKRGQNVTFRCDPISEHNRLYWYRQTLGQGPEFLTYFQNEAQLEKSRLLSDRFSAERPKGSFSTLEIQRTEQGDSAMYLCASSPRGGTNEKLFFGSGTQLSVL.

This clone was observed a few times. The V gene is TRBV7-2, the J gene TRBJ2-2; D gene uncertain. Per the germline V gene, CDR1 is SGHTA and CDR2 is FQGNSA. Trimming removed 7 bases from V and 6 bases from J, with 15 bases in between. The CDR3 covers 14 residues. In nucleotides, the CDR3 is TGTGCCAGCACTAGTAGTTGGCAGCCCGGGGAGCTGTTTTTT. Encoded protein: CASTSSWQPGELFF.

On this clone itself: Distinct nucleotide sequences in the sample also encode this CDR3. V gene TRBV11-3 combines with J gene TRBJ1-2, with D tentatively TRBD1 (5 bases). This CDR3 is 14 amino acids long. Between the trimmed V and J ends, which lost 5 bases and 2 bases, there was a span of 12 bases. The V gene's germline CDR1 is SGHNT and CDR2 YENEEA. The CDR3 region has the DNA TGTGCCAGCAGCCCCGGGGGGAGCAACTATGGCTACACCTTC. It codes for CASSPGGSNYGYTF. Supplemented by reference TRBV11-3 and TRBJ1-2, the full variable domain reads EAGVVQSPRYKIIEKKQPVAFWCNPISGHNTLYWYLQNLGQGPELLIRYENEEAVDDSQLPKDRFSAERLKGVDSTLKIQPAELGDSAVYLCASSPGGSNYGYTFGSGTRLTVV.